These T cell receptor beta chains were read from a single sample in a study of blood T cell repertoires in COVID-19. Some clones are missing from TCRdb's copy, which holds only in-frame ones; the method was immunoSEQ multiplex PCR. The table records 150,000 to 200,000 clones, around 80% of them present only once. The sequenced sample was PBMCs or T cells enriched from blood (not recorded which). Receptor source: a woman aged 55-69 years who had recovered from COVID-19. Each CDR3 is given with its conserved first and last residue. Fields, in order: J gene, clone size, V gene, D gene, CDR3 protein, CDR3 DNA. A D gene is named only where the DNA matches it firmly. The size entry is marked missing in some rows and otherwise reads once, few, many or a size class.

>TRBJ1-1|-|TRBV6-5|TRBD1
CASSYLLDRGRTEAFF
TGTGCCAGCAGTTACCTTCTTGACAGGGGTCGGACTGAAGCTTTCTTT
>TRBJ2-5|-|TRBV7-7|TRBD1
CASSHGQGARETQYF
TGTGCCAGCAGCCATGGACAGGGGGCTAGGGAGACCCAGTACTTC
>TRBJ1-2|-|TRBV10-3|-
CAISEPTKGGGTRGYTF
TGTGCCATCAGTGAGCCCACCAAGGGAGGGGGGACGCGCGGCTACACCTTC
>TRBJ1-3|-|TRBV5-1|-
CASSLVGAGNTIYF
TGCGCCAGCAGCTTGGTCGGAGCTGGAAACACCATATATTTT
>TRBJ1-5|-|TRBV18|-
CASSRGGNQPQHF
TGTGCCAGCTCCCGGGGTGGCAATCAGCCCCAGCATTTT
>TRBJ1-4|-|TRBV9|-
CASSPQGWTNEKLFF
TGTGCCAGCAGCCCCCAGGGTTGGACTAATGAAAAACTGTTTTTT
>TRBJ2-1|few|TRBV19|TRBD2
CASTSSGTYNEQFF
TGTGCCAGTACTTCTAGCGGTACCTACAATGAGCAGTTCTTC
>TRBJ2-1|-|TRBV20-1|TRBD1
CSASVQTGIGQFF
TGCAGTGCTAGTGTACAGACAGGGATAGGGCAGTTCTTC
>TRBJ1-1|few|TRBV2|-
CASSVYQRAEAFF
TGTGCCAGCAGTGTTTATCAGAGGGCTGAAGCTTTCTTT
>TRBJ2-1|-|TRBV7-2|-
CASRMGGFYNEQFF
TGTGCCAGCAGGATGGGGGGATTTTACAATGAGCAGTTCTTC
>TRBJ2-1|-|TRBV20-1|-
CSHGDNEQFF
TGCAGTCACGGAGACAATGAGCAGTTCTTC
>TRBJ1-2|-|TRBV6-6|-
CASSRGGEGNGYTF
TGTGCCAGCAGCCGTGGGGGGGAGGGGAATGGCTACACCTTC
>TRBJ2-7|-|TRBV18|TRBD2
CASSPVAGTDNEQYF
TGTGCCAGCTCACCGGTAGCGGGGACTGACAACGAGCAGTACTTC
>TRBJ1-1|-|TRBV28|-
CASSLNPGSGFTEAFF
TGTGCCAGCAGTTTGAACCCAGGGTCAGGTTTTACTGAAGCTTTCTTT
>TRBJ1-2|-|TRBV5-6|-
CASSATYGYGYTF
TGTGCCAGCAGTGCCACGTACGGCTATGGCTACACCTTC
>TRBJ2-3|-|TRBV7-2|-
CANRPPQDTDTQYF
TGTGCCAACCGCCCCCCGCAGGACACAGATACGCAGTATTTT
>TRBJ1-2|-|TRBV6-5|TRBD1
CASRDRGRGGYTF
TGTGCCAGCAGGGACAGGGGGCGCGGGGGCTACACCTTC
>TRBJ2-3|-|TRBV2|-
CASRKRTDWSTDTQYF
TGTGCCAGCAGAAAAAGAACGGACTGGTCCACAGATACGCAGTATTTT
>TRBJ2-7|-|TRBV7-9|TRBD2
CASSPLGSGTSYEQYF
TGTGCCAGCAGCCCCCTGGGTAGCGGGACCTCCTACGAGCAGTACTTC
>TRBJ2-3|-|TRBV15|-
CATSQGPQDTQYF
TGTGCCACCTCACAGGGACCACAAGATACGCAGTATTTT
>TRBJ2-1|-|TRBV20-1|TRBD2
CSASPIERGVGEQFF
TGCAGTGCTAGTCCAATCGAGCGGGGGGTAGGTGAGCAGTTCTTC
>TRBJ1-1|-|TRBV18|TRBD1
CASSPPRTGYTEAFF
TGTGCCAGCTCACCACCTAGGACAGGGTACACTGAAGCTTTCTTT
>TRBJ1-5|few|TRBV2|TRBD1
CASREGASRPQHF
TGTGCCAGCAGGGAGGGGGCGTCAAGGCCCCAGCATTTT
>TRBJ1-2|-|TRBV12-3/TRBV12-4|TRBD1
CASSGTGGSGYTF
TGTGCCAGCAGTGGGACAGGGGGCAGTGGCTACACCTTC
>TRBJ2-3|-|TRBV6-4|TRBD2
CASSRTSGGARADTQYF
TGTGCCAGCAGCCGGACTAGCGGGGGGGCTAGAGCAGATACGCAGTATTTT
>TRBJ1-5|once|TRBV15|-
CATSPNPSGMDQPQHF
TGTGCCACCAGCCCAAACCCCTCAGGGATGGATCAGCCCCAGCATTTT
>TRBJ1-1|-|TRBV7-2|-
CASSSQGNTEAFF
TGTGCCAGCAGTTCACAGGGGAACACTGAAGCTTTCTTT
>TRBJ1-1|few|TRBV7-3|-
CASGQTGNTEAFF
TGTGCCAGCGGACAGACAGGGAACACTGAAGCTTTCTTT
>TRBJ1-4|-|TRBV3-1/TRBV3-2|-
CASSQGGKLFF
TGTGCCAGCAGCCAAGGAGGAAAACTGTTTTTT
>TRBJ1-2|-|TRBV5-6|-
CASSFGGDRTF
TGTGCCAGCAGCTTCGGCGGGGACCGTACCTTC
>TRBJ2-1|once|TRBV23-1|TRBD1
CASSQSRGTGYLGGHNEQFF
TGCGCCAGCAGTCAATCGAGAGGGACAGGGTATCTTGGGGGACACAATGAGCAGTTCTTC
>TRBJ1-1|few|TRBV5-5|-
CASSQQGTEAFF
TGTGCCAGCAGCCAACAGGGTACTGAAGCTTTCTTT